Each of the 10 T cell receptor beta chains below was sequenced from the same sample in a study of a mutant IDH1 vaccine in newly diagnosed glioma. Specified time point: week 35, safety follow-up. Every vaccination contained 300 ug of the mutant IDH1 20-mer peptide and was paired with topical imiquimod. Some clones are missing from TCRdb's copy, which holds only in-frame ones; the method was immunoSEQ multiplex PCR. The sample lists 55,000 to 65,000 clones, around 80% seen once, with 4% to 5% in the top ten. Their recognized antigens are unknown. The starting material was PBMCs, obtained from a glioma patient whose treatment included an IDH1 peptide vaccine. All receptors derive from a man aged 30 to 45 with glioma.

The CDR3 DNA reads as TGTGCCTGGAGTGGTTGGGGGAATTCCTACGAGCAGTACTTC. Translation gives CAWSGWGNSYEQYF. J is TRBJ2-7 and V is TRBV30; D may match TRBD1 or TRBD2 (5 bases each). CDR3 size: 14 residues. The V gene lost 1 base and the J gene lost 1 base, with 11 bases spanning the gap. The germline CDR1 and CDR2 sequences are GTSNPN and SVGIG (reference sequence).

The rearrangement links TRBV11-2 to TRBJ2-7; D unclear. CDR1 and CDR2 from the germline V gene are SGHAT and FQNNGV. Trimming stripped 6 bases from V and 6 bases from J, with 15 bases between. The CDR3 runs to 13 residues. CDR3 loop: CASSPSRTSEQYF. CDR3 DNA: TGTGCCAGCAGTCCCAGTCGAACGTCCGAGCAGTACTTC. The complete variable domain, with remaining parts taken from reference TRBV11-2 and TRBJ2-7, reads EAGVAQSPRYKIIEKRQSVAFWCNPISGHATLYWYQQILGQGPKLLIQFQNNGVVDDSQLPKDRFSAERLKGVDSTLKIQPAKLEDSAVYLCASSPSRTSEQYFGPGTRLTVT.

The chain carries TRBV25-1 and TRBJ1-1; the match to TRBD1 covers 9 bases. Germline values: CDR1 MGHDK, CDR2 SYGVNS. Unmatched junction bases numbered 13, after V lost 3 bases and J lost 2 bases. This CDR3 spans 18 amino acids. The CDR3 sequence: CASSDRRGGTGQNTEAFF. DNA for the CDR3: TGTGCCAGCAGTGACCGAAGGGGCGGGACAGGGCAAAACACTGAAGCTTTCTTT. The whole variable domain, remainder taken from reference TRBV25-1 and TRBJ1-1, is EADIYQTPRYLVIGTGKKITLECSQTMGHDKMYWYQQDPGMELHLIHYSYGVNSTEKGDLSSESTVSRIRTEHFPLTLESARPSHTSQYLCASSDRRGGTGQNTEAFFGQGTRLTVV.

The chain employs TRBV5-5 and TRBJ1-2, with TRBD1 matching over 8 bases. J was trimmed by 14 bases and V by 3 bases; bases with no gene match: 9. Per the germline V gene, CDR1 is SGHKS and CDR2 is YYEKEE (reference sequence). This CDR3 spans 12 amino acids. CDR3 sequence: CASSSGQGLKTF. As DNA, the CDR3 is TGTGCCAGCAGCTCAGGACAGGGCCTCAAAACCTTC.

This rearrangement joins TRBV25-1 to TRBJ2-3, with D possibly matching TRBD2 (6 bases). Looked up from germline, CDR1 is MGHDK and CDR2 is SYGVNS. Deletions cut 3 bases from V and 6 bases from J, with 22 bases between. This CDR3 is built from 17 residues. CDR3 coding DNA: TGTGCCAGCAGTGACGTCAACCCGGCGGGGCACCAGGATACGCAGTATTTT. Translation gives CASSDVNPAGHQDTQYF.

The genes are TRBV20-1 and TRBJ1-2; D is undetermined. Per germline, CDR1 DFQATT and CDR2 SNEGSKA (reference sequence). The CDR3 is 11 amino acids. Trimming removed 2 bases from V and 2 bases from J, with 3 bases in between. CDR3 nucleotide sequence: TGCAGTGCTAGACAGAACTATGGCTACACCTTC. This codes for CSARQNYGYTF.

The chain carries TRBV30 and TRBJ2-7; 9 nucleotides align to TRBD2. The germline V gene encodes CDR1 GTSNPN and CDR2 SVGIG (reference sequence). The CDR3 has 20 amino acids. Losses at the gene ends were 2 bases for V and 3 bases for J; bases not matched to a gene: 23. The CDR3 reads CAWSPRYGSGGSPRNYEQYF. In DNA, the CDR3 is TGTGCCTGGAGTCCCCGCTATGGGAGCGGGGGGTCCCCTCGGAACTACGAGCAGTACTTC. Supplemented by reference TRBV30 and TRBJ2-7, the full variable domain reads SQTIHQWPATLVQPVGSPLSLECTVEGTSNPNLYWYRQAAGRGLQLLFYSVGIGQISSEVPQNLSASRPQDRQFILSSKKLLLSDSGFYLCAWSPRYGSGGSPRNYEQYFGPGTRLTVT.

The genes are TRBV6-5 and TRBJ2-1; D might be TRBD1 or TRBD2, each matching 6 bases. This CDR3 region has 14 residues. The V end lost 6 bases, the J end lost 3 bases, and 12 bases lay between the germline ends. In germline, CDR1 is MNHEY, CDR2 SVGAGI. The CDR3 sequence is CASSPKGGYNEQFF. In DNA form, the CDR3 reads TGTGCCAGCAGCCCTAAGGGGGGCTACAATGAGCAGTTCTTC.

The rearrangement links TRBV5-4 to TRBJ2-7; 7 positions match TRBD1. V shed 4 bases and J 0 bases; nucleotides not matched to a gene: 7. The CDR3 covers 15 residues. CDR1 and CDR2 (germline): SGHNT, YYREEE (reference sequence). CDR3 sequence: CASSVGTESSYEQYF. CDR3 nucleotide sequence: TGTGCCAGCAGCGTCGGGACAGAGAGCTCCTACGAGCAGTACTTC.

The chain carries TRBV6-1 and TRBJ2-7; D is perhaps TRBD1 or TRBD2 (5 bases each). V was cut by 3 bases and J by 3 bases, with 12 bases left in between. Germline V gene sequence: CDR1 MNHNS, CDR2 SASEGT. The CDR3 contains 14 residues. The CDR3 protein is CASSERDRYYEQYF. The CDR3 DNA reads as TGTGCCAGCAGTGAGAGGGACCGATACTACGAGCAGTACTTC.